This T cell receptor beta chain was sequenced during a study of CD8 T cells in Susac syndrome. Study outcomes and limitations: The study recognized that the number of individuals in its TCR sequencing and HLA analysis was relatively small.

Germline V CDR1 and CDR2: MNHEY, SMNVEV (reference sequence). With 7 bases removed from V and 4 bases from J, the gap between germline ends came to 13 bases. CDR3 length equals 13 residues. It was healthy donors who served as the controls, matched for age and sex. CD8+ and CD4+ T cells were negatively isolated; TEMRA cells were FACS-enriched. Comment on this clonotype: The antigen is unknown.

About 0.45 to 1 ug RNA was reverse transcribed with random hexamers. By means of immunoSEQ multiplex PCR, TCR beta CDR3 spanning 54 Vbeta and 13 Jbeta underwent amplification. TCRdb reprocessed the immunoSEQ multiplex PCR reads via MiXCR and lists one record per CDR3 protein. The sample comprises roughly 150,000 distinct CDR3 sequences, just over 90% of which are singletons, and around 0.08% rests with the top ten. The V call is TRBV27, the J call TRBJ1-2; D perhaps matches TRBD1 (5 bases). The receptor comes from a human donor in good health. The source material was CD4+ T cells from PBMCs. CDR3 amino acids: CASKTQEGYGYTF. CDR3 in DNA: TGTGCCAGCAAAACACAGGAAGGCTATGGCTACACCTTC.